The entry that follows covers one TCR beta chain sequence. Its specificity is unknown. A multiplex PCR was run with 60 Vbeta primers and 13 Jbeta primers. The data were produced by immunoSEQ multiplex PCR, yet TCRdb's version contains in-frame clones alone and is incomplete. Of a few hundred thousand clones in the sample, 80% to 90% were seen once. The entry originates in a study of cytomegalovirus exposure and HLA in healthy donors. Study as a whole: Early on, a data release was issued that held 80 million or so unique TCRs from HLA-typed donors.

V lost 8 bases to trimming and J lost 0 bases, with 9 bases between them. Germline CDR1 reads ENHRY; CDR2 reads SYGVKD. This CDR3 comprises 13 residues. Study conclusions and caveats: Certain sequence variants were highly shared and formed a cluster, and this cluster was likely a sequencing artifact.

The sequence was collected from a middle-aged woman in good health and CMV-seropositive. The specimen was PBMCs. V is TRBV10-3 and J is TRBJ2-3; D perhaps matches TRBD1 (5 bases). The DNA for the CDR3 is TGTGCCATCGGGGCGACTAGCACAGATACGCAGTATTTT. This gives the protein CAIGATSTDTQYF.